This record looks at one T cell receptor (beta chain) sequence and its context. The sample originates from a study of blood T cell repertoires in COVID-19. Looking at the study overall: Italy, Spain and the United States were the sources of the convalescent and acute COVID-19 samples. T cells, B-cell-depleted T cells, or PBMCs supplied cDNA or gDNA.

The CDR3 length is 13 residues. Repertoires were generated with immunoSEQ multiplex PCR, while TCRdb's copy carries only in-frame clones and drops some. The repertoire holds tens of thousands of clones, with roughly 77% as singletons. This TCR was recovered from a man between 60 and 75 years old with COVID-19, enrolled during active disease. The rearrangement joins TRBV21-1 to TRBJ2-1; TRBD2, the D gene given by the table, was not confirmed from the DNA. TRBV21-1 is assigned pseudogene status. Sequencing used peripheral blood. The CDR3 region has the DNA TGTGCCAGCAGCATGAACGGACGAGGGGAGCAGTTCTTC. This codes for CASSMNGRGEQFF.